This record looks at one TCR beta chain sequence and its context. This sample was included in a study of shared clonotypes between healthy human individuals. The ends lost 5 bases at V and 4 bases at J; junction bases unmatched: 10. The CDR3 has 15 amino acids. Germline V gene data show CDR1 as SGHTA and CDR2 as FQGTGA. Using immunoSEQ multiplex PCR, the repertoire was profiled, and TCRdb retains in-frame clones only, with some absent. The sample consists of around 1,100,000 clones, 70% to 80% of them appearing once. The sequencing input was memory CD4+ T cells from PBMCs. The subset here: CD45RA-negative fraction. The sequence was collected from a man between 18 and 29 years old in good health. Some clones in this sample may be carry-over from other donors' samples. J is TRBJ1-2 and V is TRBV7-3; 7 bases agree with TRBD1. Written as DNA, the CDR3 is TGTGCCAGCAGCCCCGGAACAGGGGATGGCTATGGCTACACCTTC. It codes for CASSPGTGDGYGYTF.